This entry lists 3 T cell receptor beta chains sequenced from one sample in a study of blood T cell dynamics during melanoma immunotherapy. The time point denotes: week 3, after first cycle of checkpoint inhibitor. Only in-frame clones appear in the TCRdb table, and some are missing; sequencing was by immunoSEQ multiplex PCR. Of some 15,000 clones listed, about 94% are singletons. The sample was blood, taken from a patient treated with checkpoint blockade. The source is a human donor with melanoma.

The chain has TRBV28 and TRBJ2-7; D might be TRBD1 (6 bases). Trimming removed 5 bases at V and 3 bases at J, with 14 bases between. Germline V lookup: CDR1 MDHEN, CDR2 SYDVKM. CDR3 size: 14 residues. The CDR3 is CASSLFRDNYEQYF. DNA for the CDR3: TGTGCCAGCAGTCTCTTCCGGGACAACTACGAGCAGTACTTC.

CDR3 loop: CASSGPYGYTF. In DNA, the CDR3 is TGTGCCAGCAGTGGCCCCTATGGCTACACCTTC. The gene calls are TRBV28 and TRBJ1-2, with unresolved D. This CDR3 contains 11 residues. Trimming took 5 bases from V and 4 from J, leaving 5 bases between them. Per germline, CDR1 MDHEN and CDR2 SYDVKM.

The DNA of the CDR3 is TGTGCCAGCAGTTGGGGACAGGGATTTCAGCCCCAGCATTTT. Translation gives CASSWGQGFQPQHF. The chain has TRBV6-5 and TRBJ1-5; TRBD1 agrees at 9 bases. This CDR3 spans 14 amino acids. Looked up from germline, CDR1 is MNHEY and CDR2 is SVGAGI. V lost 4 bases and J lost 6; bases outside the gene matches: 4.